Sequencing of this T cell receptor beta chain was carried out in a study of T cells in Graves' hyperthyroidism and ophthalmopathy. Of note for this clonotype: A much larger clonotype is one base distant, so this may be a read error.

Researchers took RNA transcripts and amplified the TCR beta CDR3 regions from them. The study used the HTBI primer set for a first-round RT-PCR of the TCR CDR3. TCRdb called the multiplex PCR reads again in MiXCR, with one record for every CDR3 protein. The sample carries roughly 420,000 distinct CDR3 sequences, 15% to 19% recorded once. The germline gives CDR1 MNHNS, CDR2 SASEGT. Trimming removed 5 bases from V and 1 base from J, with 13 bases in between. This CDR3 is 15 amino acids long. This rearrangement joins TRBV6-1 to TRBJ2-3, with D maybe TRBD1 (6 bases). The sequencing sample was made of blood. This TCR came from a woman between 18 and 29 years old with Graves' hyperthyroidism. As DNA, the CDR3 is TGTGCCAGCAGTCGGGGCAGGGGAGGCACAGATACGCAGTATTTT. As protein: CASSRGRGGTDTQYF.